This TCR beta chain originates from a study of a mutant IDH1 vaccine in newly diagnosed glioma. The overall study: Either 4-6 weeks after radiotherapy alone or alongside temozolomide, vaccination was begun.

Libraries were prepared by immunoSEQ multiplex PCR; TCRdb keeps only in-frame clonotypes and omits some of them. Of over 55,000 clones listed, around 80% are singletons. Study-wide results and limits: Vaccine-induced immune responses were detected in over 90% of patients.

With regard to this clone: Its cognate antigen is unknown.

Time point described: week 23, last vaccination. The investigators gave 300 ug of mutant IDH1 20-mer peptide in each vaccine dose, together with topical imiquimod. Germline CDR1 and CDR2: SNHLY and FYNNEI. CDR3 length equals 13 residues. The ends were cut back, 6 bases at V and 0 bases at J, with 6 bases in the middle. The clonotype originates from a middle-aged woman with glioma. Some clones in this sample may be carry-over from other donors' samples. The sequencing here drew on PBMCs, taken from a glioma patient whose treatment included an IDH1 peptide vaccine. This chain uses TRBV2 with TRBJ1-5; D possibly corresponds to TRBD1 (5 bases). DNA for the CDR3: TGTGCCAGCAGGGGGGATAGCAATCAGCCCCAGCATTTT. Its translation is CASRGDSNQPQHF.